This T cell receptor beta chain was recovered during a study of kidney transplant recipient with SARS-CoV-2 infection. In its sample, this clonotype was seen once. TCRdb analysed the reads with MiXCR anew, one entry per CDR3 protein. The sample contains some 220,000 distinct CDR3 sequences, under 30% of which appear only once. The sample was a blood sample, taken at baseline and on day 111 from a kidney transplant recipient. The TCR comes from a young adult male patient who had COVID-19 and was a kidney transplant recipient. Some of the T cells may derive from the graft donor.

The CDR3 DNA follows: TGTGCCAGCAGCCTTTCCTGGGGAGAATTAAGCTCTGGAAACACCATATATTTT. Its translation is CASSLSWGELSSGNTIYF. V and J are TRBV9 and TRBJ1-3; no reliable D call. In germline, CDR1 is SGDLS, CDR2 YYNGEE. Deletions cut 4 bases from V and 0 bases from J, with 20 bases between. There are 18 residues in the CDR3.